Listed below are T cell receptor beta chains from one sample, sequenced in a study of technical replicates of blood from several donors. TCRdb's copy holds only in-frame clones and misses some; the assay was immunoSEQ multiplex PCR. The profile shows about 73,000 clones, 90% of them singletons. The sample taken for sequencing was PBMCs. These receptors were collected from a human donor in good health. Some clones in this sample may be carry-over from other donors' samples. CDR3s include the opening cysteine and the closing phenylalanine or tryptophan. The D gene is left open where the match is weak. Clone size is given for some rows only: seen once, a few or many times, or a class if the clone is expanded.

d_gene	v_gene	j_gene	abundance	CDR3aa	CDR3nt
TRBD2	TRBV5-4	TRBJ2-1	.	CASSLGSGGYNEQFF	TGTGCCAGCAGCTTGGGGAGCGGGGGCTACAATGAGCAGTTCTTC
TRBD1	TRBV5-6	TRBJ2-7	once	CASSFLTGTGSNEQYF	TGTGCCAGCAGCTTCTTGACCGGGACAGGGTCCAACGAGCAGTACTTC
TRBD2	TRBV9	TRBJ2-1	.	CASSEGLANEQFF	TGTGCCAGCAGCGAGGGACTAGCCAATGAGCAGTTCTTC
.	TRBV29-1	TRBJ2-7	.	CSVRRGLDLSYEQYF	TGCAGCGTTCGCAGGGGCCTTGACCTCTCCTACGAGCAGTACTTC
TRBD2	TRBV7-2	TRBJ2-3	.	CASSLTPGLAGGRDTQYF	TGTGCCAGCAGCCTCACGCCCGGACTAGCGGGGGGGCGAGATACGCAGTATTTT
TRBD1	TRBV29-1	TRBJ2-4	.	CSIKQQGAQNIQYF	TGCAGCATAAAACAACAGGGGGCCCAAAACATTCAGTACTTC
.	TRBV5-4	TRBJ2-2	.	CASSEMTLANTGELFF	TGTGCCAGCAGCGAAATGACACTCGCGAACACCGGGGAGCTGTTTTTT
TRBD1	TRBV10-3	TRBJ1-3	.	CAISVRGREWNTIYF	TGTGCCATCAGTGTTAGGGGGCGGGAATGGAACACCATATATTTT
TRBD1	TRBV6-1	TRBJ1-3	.	CASSKPGQGNTIYF	TGTGCCAGCAGTAAACCGGGACAGGGAAACACCATATATTTT
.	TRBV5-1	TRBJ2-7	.	CASSLDAASRPYEQYF	TGCGCCAGCAGCTTGGATGCGGCCTCGAGGCCCTACGAGCAGTACTTC
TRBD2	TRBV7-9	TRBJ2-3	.	CASSFGLASADTQYF	TGTGCCAGCAGCTTTGGACTAGCCAGCGCAGATACGCAGTATTTT
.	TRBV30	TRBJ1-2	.	CAWSVRGGHGYTF	TGTGCCTGGAGTGTGCGGGGGGGGCATGGCTACACCTTC
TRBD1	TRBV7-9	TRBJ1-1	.	CASSGTAHTEAFF	TGTGCCAGCAGCGGGACAGCCCACACTGAAGCTTTCTTT
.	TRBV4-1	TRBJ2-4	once	CASSQGPNRDSQAKNIQYF	TGCGCCAGCAGCCAAGGACCGAACCGGGACTCTCAAGCCAAAAACATTCAGTACTTC
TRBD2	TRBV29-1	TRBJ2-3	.	CSVEVAGGRTDTQYF	TGCAGCGTTGAGGTAGCGGGGGGGCGAACAGATACGCAGTATTTT
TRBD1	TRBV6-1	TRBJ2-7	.	CASKSRQGRYEQYF	TGTGCCAGCAAGAGCAGACAGGGGCGCTACGAGCAGTACTTC
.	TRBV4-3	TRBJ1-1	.	CASSLGGMNTEAFF	TGCGCCAGCAGCCTAGGGGGAATGAACACTGAAGCTTTCTTT
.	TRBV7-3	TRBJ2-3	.	CASSLPPVNTQYF	TGTGCCAGCAGCTTACCCCCGGTGAATACGCAGTATTTT
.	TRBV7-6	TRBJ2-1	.	CASSDLVGEAEFF	TGTGCCAGCAGCGACCTGGTGGGAGAAGCGGAGTTCTTC
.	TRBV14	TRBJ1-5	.	CASSQGQPTGNQPQHF	TGTGCCAGCAGCCAAGGACAACCAACGGGCAATCAGCCCCAGCATTTT
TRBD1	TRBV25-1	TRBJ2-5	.	CASSVAGQGDRETQYF	TGTGCCAGCAGTGTTGCGGGACAGGGGGATAGAGAGACCCAGTACTTC
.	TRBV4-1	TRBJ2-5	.	CASSQVPGEQETQYF	TGCGCCAGCAGCCAAGTTCCGGGGGAACAAGAGACCCAGTACTTC
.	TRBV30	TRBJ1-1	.	CAWSDNMNTEAFF	TGTGCCTGGAGTGATAACATGAACACTGAAGCTTTCTTT
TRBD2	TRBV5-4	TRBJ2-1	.	CASSFRLAEYNEQFF	TGTGCCAGCAGCTTTAGACTAGCGGAGTACAATGAGCAGTTCTTC
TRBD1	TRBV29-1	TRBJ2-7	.	CSVRTGYEQYF	TGCAGCGTACGGACAGGGTACGAGCAGTACTTC
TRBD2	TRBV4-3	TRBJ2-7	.	CASSQDRASGTYEQYF	TGCGCCAGCAGCCAAGATCGGGCTAGCGGGACCTACGAGCAGTACTTC
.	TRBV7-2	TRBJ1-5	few	CASSLFPSGSNQPQHF	TGTGCCAGCAGCTTATTCCCTTCAGGGAGCAATCAGCCCCAGCATTTT
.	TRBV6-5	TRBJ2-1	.	CASSYTRDEQFF	TGTGCCAGCAGTTACACCAGGGATGAGCAGTTCTTC
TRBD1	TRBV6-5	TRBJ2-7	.	CASSYSGQGAYEQYF	TGTGCCAGCAGTTACTCCGGACAGGGGGCCTACGAGCAGTACTTC
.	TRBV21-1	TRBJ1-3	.	CASSKARGHIYF	TGTGCCAGCAGCAAAGCCCGTGGACATATATATTTT
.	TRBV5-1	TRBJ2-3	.	CASSQKTDTQYF	TGCGCCAGCAGCCAAAAAACAGATACGCAGTATTTT
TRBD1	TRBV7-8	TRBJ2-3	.	CASSTRGQGWDTQYF	TGTGCCAGCAGCACCCGAGGACAGGGTTGGGATACGCAGTATTTT
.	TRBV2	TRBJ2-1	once	CASSAKRSYNEQFF	TGTGCCAGCAGTGCGAAGCGGAGCTACAATGAGCAGTTCTTC
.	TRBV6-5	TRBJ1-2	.	CASSYGAGVYGYTF	TGTGCCAGCAGTTACGGGGCGGGGGTATACGGCTACACCTTC
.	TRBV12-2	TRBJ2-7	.	CASRSLLASYSYEQYF	TGTGCAAGTCGCTCTTTACTAGCGAGCTATTCCTACGAGCAGTACTTC
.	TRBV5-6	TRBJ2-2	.	CASSDLRRGPKTGELFF	TGTGCCAGCAGCGACCTCCGGCGAGGGCCTAAAACCGGGGAGCTGTTTTTT
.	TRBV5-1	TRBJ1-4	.	CASSLSGMEKLFF	TGCGCCAGCAGCTTGTCAGGGATGGAAAAACTGTTTTTT
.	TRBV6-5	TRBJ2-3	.	CASSYYGIDTQYF	TGTGCCAGCAGTTACTACGGGATAGATACGCAGTATTTT
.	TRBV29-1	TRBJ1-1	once	CSVDQGRGTEAFF	TGCAGCGTCGATCAGGGGAGGGGCACTGAAGCTTTCTTT
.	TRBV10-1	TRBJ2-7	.	CASRPPVCFADF	TGCGCCAGCAGACCACCTGTGTGCTTCGCAGACTTC
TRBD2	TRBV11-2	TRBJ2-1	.	CASCPDSGGYNEQFF	TGTGCCAGCTGCCCGGATAGCGGGGGGTACAATGAGCAGTTCTTC
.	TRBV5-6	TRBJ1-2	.	CASSRQRGYTF	TGTGCCAGCAGCCGACAGCGTGGCTACACCTTC
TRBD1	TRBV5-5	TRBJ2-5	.	CASSRDSGGRTQYF	TGTGCCAGCAGCCGGGACAGCGGCGGTCGGACCCAGTACTTC
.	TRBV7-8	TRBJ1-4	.	CASSSVETNEKLFF	TGTGCCAGCAGCTCAGTGGAGACTAATGAAAAACTGTTTTTT
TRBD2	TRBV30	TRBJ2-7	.	CAWSVAGGPGEQYF	TGTGCCTGGAGTGTTGCGGGAGGGCCGGGCGAGCAGTACTTC
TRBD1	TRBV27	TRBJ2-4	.	CASSLTGLAKNIQYF	TGTGCCAGCAGTTTGACAGGGTTGGCCAAAAACATTCAGTACTTC
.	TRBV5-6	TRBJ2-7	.	CASSLGGSGGLEQYF	TGTGCCAGCAGCTTGGGGGGGTCGGGGGGCCTGGAGCAGTACTTC
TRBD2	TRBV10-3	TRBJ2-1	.	CAASLAGGRNEQFF	TGTGCCGCCTCCCTAGCGGGGGGTCGGAATGAGCAGTTCTTC
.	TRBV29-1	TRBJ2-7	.	CSVPGNSYEQYF	TGCAGCGTCCCGGGAAACTCCTACGAGCAGTACTTC
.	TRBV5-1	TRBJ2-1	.	CASSVEDFRGNNEQFF	TGCGCCAGCAGCGTCGAAGACTTTAGGGGAAACAATGAGCAGTTCTTC
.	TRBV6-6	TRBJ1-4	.	CATRGGQGNEKLFF	TGTGCCACCCGGGGGGGCCAGGGGAATGAAAAACTGTTTTTT
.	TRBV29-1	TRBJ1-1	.	CSLHTEAFF	TGCAGCCTCCACACTGAAGCTTTCTTT
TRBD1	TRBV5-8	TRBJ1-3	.	CASSSRDRASLGNTIYF	TGTGCCAGCAGCTCCCGGGACAGAGCCTCCTTAGGAAACACCATATATTTT